The 26 T cell receptor beta chains presented below share a single source sample, sequenced in a study of T-cell reconstitution after alpha-beta-depleted transplantation in children. Unique molecular identifiers tagged the TCRbeta library. TCRdb ran MiXCR on the PCR reads and lists one entry per CDR3 protein. The sample has fewer than 550,000 distinct CDR3 sequences; over 9.5% are singletons. The source material was PBMCs, mostly from graft donor cells, sampled 180 days after TCRalphabeta/CD19-depleted stem cell transplant. These TCRs come from a female patient aged 2 to 10 who had a stem cell transplant for aplastic anemia, so the T cells may come from the graft donor.

This clonotype was seen a few times. J is TRBJ1-1 and V is TRBV12-3 or TRBV12-4; no reliable D call. V was shortened by 1 base and J by 5 bases, with 11 bases between the two germline ends. The CDR3 has 14 amino acids. The CDR3 sequence is CASSLGRRGTEAFF. The CDR3 region has the DNA TGTGCCAGCAGTTTAGGCCGCCGGGGAACTGAAGCTTTCTTT.

The chain recombines TRBV9 with TRBJ2-2; 7 bases fit TRBD2. Germline CDR1 is SGDLS and CDR2 is YYNGEE. After removal of 8 bases from V and 4 bases from J, the junction contained 11 bases not matched to a gene. The CDR3 is made up of 15 amino acids. The CDR3 here is CASSIAGVTTGELFF. CDR3 sequence (DNA): TGTGCCAGTTCGATAGCGGGTGTTACCACCGGGGAGCTGTTTTTT.

In this sample, this clonotype turned up many times. This chain links TRBV20-1 with TRBJ2-2; 8 positions agree with TRBD2. This CDR3 spans 14 amino acids. The V gene end was trimmed by 6 bases and the J gene end by 4 bases; junction bases not matched to a gene: 7. From germline, CDR1 is DFQATT and CDR2 SNEGSKA (reference sequence). The CDR3 DNA reads TGCAGTGCCGGAGCGGGAGTCGGCACCGGGGAGCTGTTTTTT. Amino acid sequence: CSAGAGVGTGELFF.

This clonotype was picked up a small number of times. The V gene is TRBV28, the J gene TRBJ1-4; D is ambiguous. Trimming left V 6 bases short and J 2 bases short, with 4 bases between. The CDR3 has 12 amino acids. Germline CDR1 is MDHEN and CDR2 is SYDVKM. The CDR3 protein is CASRTTNEKLFF. CDR3 coding DNA: TGTGCCAGCAGGACGACTAATGAAAAACTGTTTTTT.

This clonotype appeared a few times. The gene calls are TRBV27 and TRBJ2-6, with TRBD2 matching over 14 bases. CDR1 is MNHEY and CDR2 is SMNVEV in the germline V gene (reference sequence). V lost 0 bases and J lost 3; bases outside the gene matches: 7. The CDR3 spans 20 residues. The CDR3 reads CASSLSRRGLAGVGANVLTF. The CDR3 DNA sequence: TGTGCCAGCAGTTTATCGAGGAGGGGACTAGCGGGAGTTGGGGCCAACGTCCTGACTTTC.

This clonotype was picked up a small number of times. The rearrangement joins TRBV20-1 to TRBJ1-4; 10 nucleotides line up with TRBD1. The CDR3 is made up of 12 amino acids. Germline V lookup: CDR1 DFQATT, CDR2 SNEGSKA (reference sequence). CDR3 loop: CSAGQGNEKLFF. CDR3 in DNA: TGCAGCGCGGGACAGGGGAATGAAAAACTGTTTTTT.

As concerns this clonotype: A junction boundary mismatches the germline segment, possibly from a read error. This chain joins TRBV29-1 and TRBJ2-7, with a weak D call TRBD1 (5 bases). The CDR3 consists of 10 residues. CDR1 and CDR2 from the germline V gene are SQVTM and ANQGSEA. CDR3 nucleotides: TGCAGCGTGGTAGGGGTTAGAAGGAACTTC. Translating gives CSVVGVRRNF.

This clonotype was detected only a few times. The rearrangement joins TRBV19 to TRBJ2-2, with a possible D match to TRBD1 (6 bases). Trimming shortened V by 7 bases and J by 4 bases, and 16 bases separated the two germline ends. The CDR3 length is 15 residues. Germline V CDR1 and CDR2: LNHDA, SQIVND (reference sequence). The CDR3 DNA is TGTGCCAGTATTCGTCGTCCAGGGGCCACCGGGGAGCTGTTTTTT. It translates to CASIRRPGATGELFF.

This clonotype was detected a few times. V and J are TRBV18 and TRBJ1-1, with a tentative D call TRBD1 (5 bases). The CDR3 is 13 residues long. The germline V gene has CDR1 KGHSH and CDR2 LQKENI. Deletions cut 2 bases from V and 8 bases from J, with 12 bases between. CDR3 amino acids: CASSPAGTDEAFF. As DNA, the CDR3 is TGTGCCAGCTCACCAGCCGGGACTGACGAAGCTTTCTTT.

The chain employs TRBV4-3 and TRBJ1-2, with D maybe TRBD1 (5 bases). This CDR3 contains 14 residues. Trimming stripped 3 bases from V and 4 bases from J, with 12 bases between. Germline V gives CDR1 LGHNA, CDR2 YSLEER. CDR3 in DNA: TGCGCCAGCAGCCAGAGCGGGGGTGGCTATGGCTACACCTTC. This encodes CASSQSGGGYGYTF.

This clonotype was seen a few times. V is TRBV7-9 and J is TRBJ2-5; D unresolved. The CDR3 length is 14 residues. Germline-derived CDR1 and CDR2 are SEHNR and FQNEAQ (reference sequence). V shed 4 bases and J shed 4 bases, with 13 bases lying between them. The CDR3 is CASSSGRDRETQYF. CDR3 coding DNA: TGTGCCAGCAGCTCCGGGCGAGACCGAGAGACCCAGTACTTC.

The chain is built from TRBV12-3 or TRBV12-4 and TRBJ1-1; D not certain. Trimming removed 3 bases at V and 5 bases at J, with 10 bases between. The CDR3 has 13 residues. The DNA of the CDR3 is TGTGCCAGCAGTTTTAACACCCGGACTGAAGCTTTCTTT. It encodes CASSFNTRTEAFF.

V is TRBV27 and J is TRBJ2-2, with a weak D call TRBD2 (6 bases). Germline V lookup: CDR1 MNHEY, CDR2 SMNVEV (reference sequence). CDR3 length: 16 amino acids. The V and J ends lost 6 bases and 0 bases respectively, with 14 bases between them. The CDR3, as DNA: TGTGCCAGCAGCCTTTTCGGGGGTTCGAACACCGGGGAGCTGTTTTTT. Encoded protein: CASSLFGGSNTGELFF.

This clonotype was recorded a few times. CDR3 nucleotide sequence: TGTGCCAGCAGCTTAGCACCGAAAAGCCAAGAGACCCAGTACTTC. Amino acids: CASSLAPKSQETQYF. The chain recombines TRBV7-2 with TRBJ2-5; no firm D call. V lost 0 bases, J lost 1 base, and 9 bases lay in between. This CDR3 comprises 15 residues. Germline assignment: CDR1 SGHTA and CDR2 FQGNSA.

This chain uses TRBV9 with TRBJ2-2; no definite D call. The CDR3 runs to 13 residues. Trimming left V 0 bases short and J 6 bases short, with 6 bases between. Germline V gene data show CDR1 as SGDLS and CDR2 as YYNGEE. The CDR3 coding sequence is TGTGCCAGCAGCGTAGTTCTATCCGGGGAGCTGTTTTTT. This codes for CASSVVLSGELFF. Based on the CDR3 plus reference TRBV9 and TRBJ2-2, the full variable domain is DSGVTQTPKHLITATGQRVTLRCSPRSGDLSVYWYQQSLDQGLQFLIQYYNGEERAKGNILERFSAQQFPDLHSELNLSSLELGDSALYFCASSVVLSGELFFGEGSRLTVL.

The V gene is TRBV14, the J gene TRBJ1-2; the match to TRBD1 covers 7 bases. Germline assignment: CDR1 SGHDN and CDR2 FVKESK. This CDR3 region has 17 residues. The J segment lost 0 bases and the V segment lost 4 bases, leaving 11 bases of the junction unmatched. The CDR3 DNA is TGTGCCAGCAGCCCCCGGGACAGACGATTTGCTAACTATGGCTACACCTTC. Residues: CASSPRDRRFANYGYTF.

This clonotype occurred a few times. The chain employs TRBV28 and TRBJ2-4; 14 nucleotides match TRBD2. The CDR3 sequence is 17 residues long. From germline, CDR1 is MDHEN and CDR2 SYDVKM. V shed 5 bases and J 0 bases; nucleotides not matched to a gene: 3. CDR3 residues: CASSVGLAGGAKNIQYF. CDR3 coding DNA: TGTGCCAGCAGTGTCGGACTAGCGGGAGGAGCCAAAAACATTCAGTACTTC.

This clonotype was seen a handful of times. The chain recombines TRBV27 with TRBJ2-1, with 7 bases matching TRBD1. This CDR3 is built from 16 residues. Trimming removed 4 bases from V and 7 bases from J; junction bases left unmatched: 13. Germline CDR1 MNHEY, CDR2 SMNVEV (reference sequence). In DNA form, the CDR3 reads TGTGCCAGCAGTTCCTTAAGAACAGGGGCTAGGAATGAGCAGTTCTTC. Translated, it gives CASSSLRTGARNEQFF.

This clonotype was observed a handful of times. The rearrangement uses TRBV7-9 and TRBJ1-1; no firm D call. CDR1 and CDR2 from the germline V gene are SEHNR and FQNEAQ (reference sequence). V lost 3 bases to trimming and J lost 4 bases, with 15 bases between them. CDR3 size: 15 residues. The CDR3 region has the DNA TGTGCCAGCAGCTTTTGGGTGCTGGGAATCACTGAAGCTTTCTTT. Amino acid sequence: CASSFWVLGITEAFF. The full variable domain, with the rest looked up from reference TRBV7-9 and TRBJ1-1, is DTGVSQNPRHKITKRGQNVTFRCDPISEHNRLYWYRQTLGQGPEFLTYFQNEAQLEKSRLLSDRFSAERPKGSFSTLEIQRTEQGDSAMYLCASSFWVLGITEAFFGQGTRLTVV.

The chain carries TRBV4-3 and TRBJ1-1; D is undetermined. In germline, CDR1 is LGHNA, CDR2 YSLEER. V was cut by 1 base and J by 1 base, with 10 bases left in between. This CDR3 comprises 15 residues. The CDR3 sequence is CASSQGVGGNTEAFF. The DNA for the CDR3 is TGCGCCAGCAGCCAAGGGGTGGGTGGGAACACTGAAGCTTTCTTT.

This clonotype was counted ten times or more. The chain uses TRBV5-1 and TRBJ1-6; D is perhaps TRBD1 (6 bases). Trimming cost V 5 bases and J 7 bases, with 13 bases left between them. Per germline, CDR1 SGHRS and CDR2 YFSETQ. CDR3 length: 14 residues. The CDR3 protein is CASSFGQRNSPLHF. CDR3 in DNA: TGCGCCAGCAGTTTTGGACAGAGGAATTCACCCCTCCACTTT.

This clonotype was picked up a small number of times. CDR3 loop: CASYPVAGNTGELFF. DNA for the CDR3: TGTGCCAGCTATCCGGTTGCAGGGAACACCGGGGAGCTGTTTTTT. V is TRBV6-1 and J is TRBJ2-2; D is uncertain. V shed 8 bases and J shed 1 base, with 14 bases lying between them. The CDR3 loop spans 15 amino acids. Germline CDR1 is MNHNS and CDR2 is SASEGT.

This clonotype was found a few times. V and J are TRBV4-1 and TRBJ2-3, with 16 bases matching TRBD2. The CDR3 spans 19 residues. Germline V gene sequence: CDR1 MGHRA, CDR2 YSYEKL. V lost 4 bases, J lost 3 bases, and 10 bases stayed unmatched. DNA of the CDR3: TGCGCCAGCAGCCCCGGGACTAGCGGGAGGGAAAAGTTTACAGATACGCAGTATTTT. This gives the protein CASSPGTSGREKFTDTQYF.

A few counts support this clonotype. V and J are TRBV21-1 and TRBJ2-1; the table names TRBD2, a call not compared with the DNA. TRBV21-1 is a known pseudogene. This CDR3 is built from 17 residues. CDR3 in amino acids: CASSKARGSPKDNEQFF. The CDR3 DNA follows: TGTGCCAGCAGCAAAGCGCGAGGAAGCCCTAAGGACAATGAGCAGTTCTTC.

This rearrangement joins TRBV7-9 to TRBJ2-6; D remains unclear. The CDR3 totals 17 residues. V was shortened by 1 base and J by 0 bases, with 10 bases between the two germline ends. CDR1 is SEHNR and CDR2 is FQNEAQ in the germline V gene (reference sequence). CDR3 region: CASSLDVWGSGANVLTF. CDR3 bases: TGTGCCAGCAGCTTAGACGTGTGGGGCTCTGGGGCCAACGTCCTGACTTTC.

This clonotype occurred a few times. The rearrangement links TRBV7-2 to TRBJ1-1; D might be TRBD1 (6 bases). The CDR3 runs 15 residues. Per the germline V gene, CDR1 is SGHTA and CDR2 is FQGNSA. Trimming took off 5 bases at V and 0 bases at J, with 13 bases between the two ends. CDR3 nucleotide sequence: TGTGCCAGCAGCCCCCGGGACACCTTGAACACTGAAGCTTTCTTT. It codes for CASSPRDTLNTEAFF.